One sample yielded the 2 T cell receptor beta chains listed below, sequenced in a study of control samples from healthy donors and cancer patients. Sequencing was performed with immunoSEQ multiplex PCR; in TCRdb, only in-frame clones are kept and a portion is missing. Of approximately 49,000 clones listed, around 85% are singletons. Sequencing was done on a sample of PBMCs. The receptors were sampled from a woman in her forties or fifties with lung cancer.

Only one count was recorded for this clone. The V call is TRBV7-9, the J call TRBJ1-6; 9 bases fit TRBD1. Trimming at V came to 5 bases and at J to 6 bases, leaving 5 bases not matched to a gene. Germline assignment: CDR1 SEHNR and CDR2 FQNEAQ (reference sequence). The CDR3 extends over 15 amino acids. The DNA of the CDR3 is TGTGCCAGCAGCCCCCCGGGACAGGGTAATTCACCCCTCCACTTT. Translating it yields CASSPPGQGNSPLHF.

The chain uses TRBV6-5 and TRBJ2-7; TRBD2 is a possible D gene (5 bases). Per the germline V gene, CDR1 is MNHEY and CDR2 is SVGAGI. Trimming removed 8 bases from V and 1 base from J, with 12 bases in between. This CDR3 is 13 amino acids long. In DNA form, the CDR3 reads TGTGCCAGCGGGCGGGTTCCATCCTACGAGCAGTACTTC. Its translation is CASGRVPSYEQYF.